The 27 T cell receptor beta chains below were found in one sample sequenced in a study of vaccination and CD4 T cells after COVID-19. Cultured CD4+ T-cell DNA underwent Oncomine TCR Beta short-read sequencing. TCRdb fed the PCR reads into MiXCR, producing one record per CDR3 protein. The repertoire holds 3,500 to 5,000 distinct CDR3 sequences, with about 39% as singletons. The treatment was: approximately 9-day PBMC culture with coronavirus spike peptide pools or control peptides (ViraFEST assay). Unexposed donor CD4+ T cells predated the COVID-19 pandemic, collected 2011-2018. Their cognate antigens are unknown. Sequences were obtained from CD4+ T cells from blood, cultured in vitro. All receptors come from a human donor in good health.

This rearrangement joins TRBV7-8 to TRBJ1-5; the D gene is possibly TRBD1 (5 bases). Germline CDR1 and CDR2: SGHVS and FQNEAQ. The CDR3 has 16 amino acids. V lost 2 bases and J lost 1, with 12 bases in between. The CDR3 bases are TGTGCCAGCAGCTTATTGACGGGGGTCAGCAATCAGCCCCAGCATTTT. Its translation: CASSLLTGVSNQPQHF.

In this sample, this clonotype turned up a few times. The CDR3 reads CASSLSWTGNTIYF. DNA for the CDR3: TGTGCCAGCAGTTTATCGTGGACTGGAAACACCATATATTTT. The V call is TRBV27, the J call TRBJ1-3; D not certain. V lost 0 bases to trimming and J lost 2 bases, with 5 bases between them. The V gene's germline CDR1 is MNHEY and CDR2 SMNVEV (reference sequence). The CDR3 runs 14 residues.

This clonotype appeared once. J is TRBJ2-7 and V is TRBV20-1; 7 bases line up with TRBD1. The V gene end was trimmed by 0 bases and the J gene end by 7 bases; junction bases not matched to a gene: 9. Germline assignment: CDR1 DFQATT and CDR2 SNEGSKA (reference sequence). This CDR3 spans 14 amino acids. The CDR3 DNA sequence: TGCAGTGCTAGAGATCCCGGGACAGTGAGGGAGCAGTACTTC. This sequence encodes CSARDPGTVREQYF.

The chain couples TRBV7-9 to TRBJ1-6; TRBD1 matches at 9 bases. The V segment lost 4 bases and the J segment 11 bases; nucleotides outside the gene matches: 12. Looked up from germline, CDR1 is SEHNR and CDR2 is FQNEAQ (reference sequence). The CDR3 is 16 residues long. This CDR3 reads CASSYDPGQGHPPLHF. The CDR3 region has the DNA TGTGCCAGCAGCTACGATCCGGGACAGGGACATCCACCCCTCCACTTT.

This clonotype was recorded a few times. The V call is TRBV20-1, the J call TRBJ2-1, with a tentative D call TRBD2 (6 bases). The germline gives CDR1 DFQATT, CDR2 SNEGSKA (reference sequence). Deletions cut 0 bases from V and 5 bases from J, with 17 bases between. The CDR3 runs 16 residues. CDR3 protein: CSARDSRLVPDNEQFF. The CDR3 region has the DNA TGCAGTGCTAGAGATTCAAGACTAGTCCCCGACAATGAGCAGTTCTTC.

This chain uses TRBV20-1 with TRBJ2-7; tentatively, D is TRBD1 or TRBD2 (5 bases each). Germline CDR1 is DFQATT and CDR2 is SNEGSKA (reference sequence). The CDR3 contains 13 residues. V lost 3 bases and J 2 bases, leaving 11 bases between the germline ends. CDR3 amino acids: CSASIRGPYEQYF. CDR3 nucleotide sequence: TGCAGTGCTAGTATCCGGGGACCCTACGAGCAGTACTTC.

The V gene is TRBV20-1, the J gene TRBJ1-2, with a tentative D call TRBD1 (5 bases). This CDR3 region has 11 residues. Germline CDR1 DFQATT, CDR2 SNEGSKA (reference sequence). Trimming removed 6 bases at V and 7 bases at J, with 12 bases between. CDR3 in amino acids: CSASRDFGYTF. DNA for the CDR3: TGCAGTGCGTCCCGGGACTTTGGCTACACCTTC.

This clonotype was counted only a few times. The CDR3 region has the DNA TGTGCCAGCAGTTACTTTGAGACCCAGTACTTC. Its translation is CASSYFETQYF. J is TRBJ2-5 and V is TRBV6-5; D remains ambiguous. This CDR3 has 11 amino acids. Trimming shortened V by 1 base and J by 5 bases, and 2 bases separated the two germline ends. Germline V CDR1 and CDR2: MNHEY, SVGAGI.

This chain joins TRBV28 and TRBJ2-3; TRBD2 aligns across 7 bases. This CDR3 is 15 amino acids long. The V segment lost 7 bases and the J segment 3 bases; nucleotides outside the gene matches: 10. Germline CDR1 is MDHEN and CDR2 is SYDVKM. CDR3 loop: CASTSWGGGTDTQYF. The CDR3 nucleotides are TGTGCCAGCACAAGTTGGGGGGGAGGTACAGATACGCAGTATTTT.

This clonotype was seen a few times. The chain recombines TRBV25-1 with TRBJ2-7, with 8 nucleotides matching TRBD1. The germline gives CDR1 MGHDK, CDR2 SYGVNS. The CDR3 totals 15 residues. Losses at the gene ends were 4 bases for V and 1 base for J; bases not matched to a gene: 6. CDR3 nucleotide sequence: TGTGCCAGCAGTGGAGGACAGGGTGCGTCCTACGAGCAGTACTTC. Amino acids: CASSGGQGASYEQYF.

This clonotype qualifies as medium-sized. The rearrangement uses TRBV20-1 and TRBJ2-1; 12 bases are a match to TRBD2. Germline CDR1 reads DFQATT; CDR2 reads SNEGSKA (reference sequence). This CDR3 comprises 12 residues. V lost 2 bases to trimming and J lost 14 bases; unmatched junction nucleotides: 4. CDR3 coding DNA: TGCAGTGCTAGACGGACTAGCGGGGACGAGTTCTTC. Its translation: CSARRTSGDEFF.

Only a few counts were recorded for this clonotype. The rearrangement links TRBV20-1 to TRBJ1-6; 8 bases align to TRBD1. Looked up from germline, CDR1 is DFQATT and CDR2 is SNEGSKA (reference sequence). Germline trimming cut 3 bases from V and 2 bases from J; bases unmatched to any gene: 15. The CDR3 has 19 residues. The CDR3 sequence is CSASPTGGGGRTYNSPLHF. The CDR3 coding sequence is TGCAGTGCTAGTCCCACAGGGGGAGGGGGTAGGACCTATAATTCACCCCTCCACTTT.

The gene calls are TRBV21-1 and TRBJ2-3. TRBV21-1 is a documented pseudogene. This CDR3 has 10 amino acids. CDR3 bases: TGTGCCAGCAAGGGTAATGGGCAGTATTTT. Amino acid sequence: CASKGNGQYF.

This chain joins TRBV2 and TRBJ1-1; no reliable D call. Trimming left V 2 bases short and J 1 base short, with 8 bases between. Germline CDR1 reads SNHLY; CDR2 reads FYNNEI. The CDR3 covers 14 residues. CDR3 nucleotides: TGTGCCAGCAGTGAACTTGGGGAGAACACTGAAGCTTTCTTT. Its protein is CASSELGENTEAFF. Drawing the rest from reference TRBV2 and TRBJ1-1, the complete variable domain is EPEVTQTPSHQVTQMGQEVILRCVPISNHLYFYWYRQILGQKVEFLVSFYNNEISEKSEIFDDQFSVERPDGSNFTLKIRSTKLEDSAMYFCASSELGENTEAFFGQGTRLTVV.

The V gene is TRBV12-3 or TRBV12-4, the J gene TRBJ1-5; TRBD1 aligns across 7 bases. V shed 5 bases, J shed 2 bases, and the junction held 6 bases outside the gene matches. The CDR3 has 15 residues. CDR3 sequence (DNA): TGTGCCAGCAGTCCGGGACAGCGGGGCAATCAGCCCCAGCATTTT. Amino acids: CASSPGQRGNQPQHF.

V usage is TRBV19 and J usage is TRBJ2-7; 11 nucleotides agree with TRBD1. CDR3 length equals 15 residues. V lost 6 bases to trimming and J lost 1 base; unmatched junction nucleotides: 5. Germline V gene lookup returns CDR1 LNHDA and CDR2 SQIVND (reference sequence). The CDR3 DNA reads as TGTGCCAGTAGATCCGGGACAGGGGGTTCCTACGAGCAGTACTTC. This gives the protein CASRSGTGGSYEQYF.

CDR3 residues: CASSLNFPRRTGLNSPLHF. As DNA, the CDR3 is TGTGCCAGCAGTTTAAATTTCCCGCGCCGGACAGGCCTAAATTCACCCCTCCACTTT. The rearrangement joins TRBV27 to TRBJ1-6, with 7 positions matching TRBD1. Germline CDR1 reads MNHEY; CDR2 reads SMNVEV (reference sequence). The CDR3 sequence is 19 residues long. Trimming at V came to 2 bases and at J to 7 bases, leaving 17 bases not matched to a gene.

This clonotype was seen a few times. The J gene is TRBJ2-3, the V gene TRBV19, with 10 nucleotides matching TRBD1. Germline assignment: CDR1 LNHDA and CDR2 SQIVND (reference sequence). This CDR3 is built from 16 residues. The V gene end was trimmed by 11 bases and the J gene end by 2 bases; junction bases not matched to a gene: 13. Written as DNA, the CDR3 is TGTGCCGGGGGGACAGGGGAACGACCGGTCACAGATACGCAGTATTTT. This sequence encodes CAGGTGERPVTDTQYF.

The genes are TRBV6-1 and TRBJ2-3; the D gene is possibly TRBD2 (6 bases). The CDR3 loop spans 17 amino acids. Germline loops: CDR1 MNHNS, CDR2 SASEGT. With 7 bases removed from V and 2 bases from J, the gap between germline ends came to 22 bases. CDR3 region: CASTPPLGLRVTDTQYF. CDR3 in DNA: TGTGCCAGCACCCCTCCACTGGGACTCCGAGTCACAGATACGCAGTATTTT.

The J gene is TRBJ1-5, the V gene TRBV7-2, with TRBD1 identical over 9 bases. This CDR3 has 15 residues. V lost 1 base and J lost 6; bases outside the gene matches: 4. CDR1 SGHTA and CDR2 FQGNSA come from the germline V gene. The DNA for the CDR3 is TGTGCCAGCAGCTTAGGGGGACAGGGCAGTCAGCCCCAGCATTTT. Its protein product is CASSLGGQGSQPQHF.

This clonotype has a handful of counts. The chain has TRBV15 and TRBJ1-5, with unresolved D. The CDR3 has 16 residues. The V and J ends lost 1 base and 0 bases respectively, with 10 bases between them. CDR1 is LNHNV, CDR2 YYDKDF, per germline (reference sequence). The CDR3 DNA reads TGTGCCACCAGCAGAGGCCGTGACCTTAGCAATCAGCCCCAGCATTTT. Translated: CATSRGRDLSNQPQHF.

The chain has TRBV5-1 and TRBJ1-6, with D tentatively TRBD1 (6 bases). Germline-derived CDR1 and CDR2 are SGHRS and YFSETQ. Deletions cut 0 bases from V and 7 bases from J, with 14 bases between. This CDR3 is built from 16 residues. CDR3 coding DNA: TGCGCCAGCAGCTTGGATGGGGGGCCTCGAAATTCACCCCTCCACTTT. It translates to CASSLDGGPRNSPLHF. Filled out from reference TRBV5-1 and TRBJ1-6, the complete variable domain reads KAGVTQTPRYLIKTRGQQVTLSCSPISGHRSVSWYQQTPGQGLQFLFEYFSETQRNKGNFPGRFSGRQFSNSRSEMNVSTLELGDSALYLCASSLDGGPRNSPLHFGNGTRLTVT.

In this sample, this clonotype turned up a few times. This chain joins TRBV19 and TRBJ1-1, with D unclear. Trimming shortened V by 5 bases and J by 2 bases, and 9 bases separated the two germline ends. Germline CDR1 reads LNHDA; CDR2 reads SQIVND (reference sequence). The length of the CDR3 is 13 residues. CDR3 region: CASSPQPNTEAFF. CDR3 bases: TGTGCCAGTAGTCCTCAACCTAACACTGAAGCTTTCTTT.

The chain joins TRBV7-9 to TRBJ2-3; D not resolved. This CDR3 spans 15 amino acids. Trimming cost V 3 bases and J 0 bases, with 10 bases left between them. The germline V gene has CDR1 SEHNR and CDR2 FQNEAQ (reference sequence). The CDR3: CASSFPFGSTDTQYF. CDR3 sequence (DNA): TGTGCCAGCAGCTTTCCTTTTGGCAGCACAGATACGCAGTATTTT.

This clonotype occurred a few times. The DNA of the CDR3 is TGTGCCAGCAGCCAATGGCACACAGCTAACTATGGCTACACCTTC. This sequence encodes CASSQWHTANYGYTF. The chain couples TRBV16 to TRBJ1-2; D gene ambiguous. There are 15 residues in the CDR3. The germline V and J ends were trimmed by 1 base and 0 bases, with 9 bases remaining between them. CDR1 and CDR2 from the germline V gene are KGHSY and FQNENV.

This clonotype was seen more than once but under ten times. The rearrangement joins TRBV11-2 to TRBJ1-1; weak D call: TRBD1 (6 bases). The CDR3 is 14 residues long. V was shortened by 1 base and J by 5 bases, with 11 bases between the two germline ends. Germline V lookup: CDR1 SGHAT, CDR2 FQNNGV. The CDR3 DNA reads TGTGCCAGCAGCTTAGTGCACAGGGATACTGAAGCTTTCTTT. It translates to CASSLVHRDTEAFF.

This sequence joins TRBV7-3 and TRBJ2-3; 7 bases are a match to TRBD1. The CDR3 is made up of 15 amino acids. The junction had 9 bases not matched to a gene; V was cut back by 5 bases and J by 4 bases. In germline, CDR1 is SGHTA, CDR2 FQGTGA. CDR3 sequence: CASSQQRGRSDTQYF. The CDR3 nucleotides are TGTGCCAGCAGCCAGCAGAGGGGGCGATCAGATACGCAGTATTTT.